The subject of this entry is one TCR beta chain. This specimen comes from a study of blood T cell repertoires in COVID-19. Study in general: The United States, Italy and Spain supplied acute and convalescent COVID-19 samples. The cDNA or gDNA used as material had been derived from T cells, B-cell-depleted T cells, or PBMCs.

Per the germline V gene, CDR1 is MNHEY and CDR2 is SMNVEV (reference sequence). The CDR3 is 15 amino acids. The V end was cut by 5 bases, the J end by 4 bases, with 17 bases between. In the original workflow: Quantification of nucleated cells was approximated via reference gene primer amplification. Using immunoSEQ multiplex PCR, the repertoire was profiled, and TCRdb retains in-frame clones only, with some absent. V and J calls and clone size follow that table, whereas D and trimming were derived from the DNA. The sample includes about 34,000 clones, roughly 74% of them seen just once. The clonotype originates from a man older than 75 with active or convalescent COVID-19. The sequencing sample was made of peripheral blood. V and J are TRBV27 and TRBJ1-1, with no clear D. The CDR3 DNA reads TGTGCCAGCAGTCCGTGGAGGAATCGGATCACTGAAGCTTTCTTT. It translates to CASSPWRNRITEAFF.